These 23 T cell receptor beta chains came from one sample sequenced in a study of CD8 T cells in ankylosing spondylitis. Each CDR3 protein is one row after TCRdb ran MiXCR on the 5' RACE reads. In the table there are under 450,000 distinct CDR3 sequences, 20% to 25% of which are singletons. The sequenced material came from blood, either unsorted or a sorted T cell fraction (not recorded which). The receptor set was obtained from a male donor with ankylosing spondylitis or in good health (not recorded which).

This clonotype was detected only a few times. CDR3 residues: CASSIINNEQFF. The CDR3 nucleotides read TGTGCCAGCAGCATCATCAACAATGAGCAGTTCTTC. The chain has TRBV7-9 and TRBJ2-1; no definite D call. Trimming cost V 5 bases and J 5 bases, with 7 bases left between them. Germline assignment: CDR1 SEHNR and CDR2 FQNEAQ (reference sequence). The CDR3 contains 12 residues.

The V call is TRBV28, the J call TRBJ2-3, with D tentatively TRBD2 (6 bases). Per germline, CDR1 MDHEN and CDR2 SYDVKM. V was pared by 3 bases and J by 6 bases, with 13 bases between. The CDR3 loop spans 14 amino acids. CDR3 nucleotide sequence: TGTGCCAGCAGTTTGGGTTGGGAGGCGGATACGCAGTATTTT. Its translation is CASSLGWEADTQYF.

The chain couples TRBV29-1 to TRBJ2-5, with D possibly matching TRBD1 (6 bases). Per germline, CDR1 SQVTM and CDR2 ANQGSEA. This CDR3 contains 12 residues. V gave up 4 bases and J gave up 2 bases, with 8 bases separating them. The CDR3 spells CSVATGQETQYF. In DNA, the CDR3 is TGCAGCGTTGCGACAGGACAAGAGACCCAGTACTTC.

The chain couples TRBV7-9 to TRBJ2-3; 9 bases align to TRBD1. There are 14 residues in the CDR3. CDR1 and CDR2 from the germline V gene are SEHNR and FQNEAQ (reference sequence). The junction had 5 bases not matched to a gene; V was cut back by 4 bases and J by 6 bases. Here the CDR3 DNA reads TGTGCCAGCAGCTCACAGGGGGCCGGGGATACGCAGTATTTT. Encoded protein: CASSSQGAGDTQYF.

This clonotype was detected a few times. The J gene is TRBJ2-2, the V gene TRBV5-5; D is possibly TRBD1 (6 bases). Looked up from germline, CDR1 is SGHKS and CDR2 is YYEKEE (reference sequence). The CDR3 consists of 15 residues. V gave up 0 bases and J gave up 4 bases, with 10 bases separating them. CDR3 protein: CASSLEDRFTGELFF. CDR3 nucleotide sequence: TGTGCCAGCAGCTTGGAAGACAGGTTCACCGGGGAGCTGTTTTTT.

The chain employs TRBV24-1 and TRBJ1-2; D is unclear. The CDR3 extends over 15 amino acids. With 4 bases removed from V and 7 bases from J, the gap between germline ends came to 18 bases. The germline gives CDR1 KGHDR, CDR2 SFDVKD. CDR3 nucleotide sequence: TGTGCCACCAGTGACCGTGTTTGGCCGCCCGGTGGCTACACCTTC. It codes for CATSDRVWPPGGYTF.

This clonotype came up once. The chain recombines TRBV27 with TRBJ2-2, with a possible D match to TRBD2 (5 bases). This CDR3 spans 16 amino acids. Germline V gene sequence: CDR1 MNHEY, CDR2 SMNVEV (reference sequence). The V gene lost 3 bases and the J gene lost 0 bases, with 11 bases spanning the gap. The CDR3 is CASSFDLASNTGELFF. For the CDR3, the DNA is TGTGCCAGCAGTTTTGATCTAGCCTCGAACACCGGGGAGCTGTTTTTT.

V usage is TRBV7-7 and J usage is TRBJ2-1, with TRBD1 matching over 8 bases. J lost 1 base, V lost 5 bases, and 16 bases had no gene match. Germline V gene lookup returns CDR1 SSHAT and CDR2 FNYEAQ (reference sequence). The CDR3 runs 19 residues. In DNA, the CDR3 is TGTGCCAGCAGCCTCCCCCCCCTTGTCACAGGGGGATCCTACAATGAGCAGTTCTTC. Protein: CASSLPPLVTGGSYNEQFF.

The chain joins TRBV7-2 to TRBJ2-1; TRBD2 matches 9 bases. The CDR3 spans 16 residues. V lost 1 base to trimming and J lost 7 bases; unmatched junction nucleotides: 8. The V gene's germline CDR1 is SGHTA and CDR2 FQGNSA. The CDR3: CASSLVSGGLWNEQFF. The CDR3 nucleotides read TGTGCCAGCAGCTTAGTCAGCGGGGGGCTCTGGAATGAGCAGTTCTTC.

The rearrangement uses TRBV7-9 and TRBJ2-3; D is possibly TRBD1 (7 bases). The CDR3 covers 12 residues. Between the trimmed V and J ends, which lost 8 bases and 5 bases, there was a span of 11 bases. The V gene's germline CDR1 is SEHNR and CDR2 FQNEAQ (reference sequence). The CDR3 DNA is TGTGCCAGCTTTCAGGGGGGAGATACGCAGTATTTT. Residues: CASFQGGDTQYF.

This clonotype came up a few times. The J gene is TRBJ2-5, the V gene TRBV20-1; D may be TRBD1 or TRBD2 (5 bases each). The CDR3 totals 14 residues. The ends were cut back, 3 bases at V and 5 bases at J, with 16 bases in the middle. The germline V gene encodes CDR1 DFQATT and CDR2 SNEGSKA (reference sequence). The CDR3 protein is CSARGVFPGETQYF. CDR3 nucleotides: TGCAGTGCTAGGGGGGTTTTCCCGGGGGAGACCCAGTACTTC.

The sample holds a few counts of this clonotype. The chain carries TRBV20-1 and TRBJ1-1, with D perhaps matching TRBD1 (6 bases). The CDR3 is made up of 13 amino acids. The V end was cut by 2 bases, the J end by 6 bases, with 13 bases between. Per germline, CDR1 DFQATT and CDR2 SNEGSKA (reference sequence). In DNA, the CDR3 is TGCAGTGCTAGACCAAGGGGGAGGGCTGAAGCTTTCTTT. Translation gives CSARPRGRAEAFF.

This clonotype showed up just a few times. The rearrangement joins TRBV12-3 or TRBV12-4 to TRBJ2-7; D call uncertain. V was clipped by 0 bases and J by 6 bases, with 12 bases between them. This CDR3 spans 14 amino acids. CDR3 bases: TGTGCCAGCAGTTTAGCTCTCATGGTCACCGAGCAGTACTTC. It translates to CASSLALMVTEQYF.

The chain combines TRBV28 with TRBJ2-7; 7 bases match TRBD2. The CDR3 runs 18 residues. J gave up 1 base and V 1 base, and 13 bases lay outside the gene matches. Per the germline V gene, CDR1 is MDHEN and CDR2 is SYDVKM. CDR3 coding DNA: TGTGCCAGCAGTTTATCCCTTATTGATGCGGGGGAGTCCTACGAGCAGTACTTC. It specifies CASSLSLIDAGESYEQYF.

The chain carries TRBV11-2 and TRBJ2-3; 8 bases fit TRBD2. The CDR3 is 16 residues long. Per the germline V gene, CDR1 is SGHAT and CDR2 is FQNNGV. Trimming removed 5 bases from V and 0 bases from J; junction bases left unmatched: 7. CDR3 sequence reads: CASSPIAGLSTDTQYF. The CDR3 DNA follows: TGTGCCAGCAGCCCAATAGCGGGGCTTAGCACAGATACGCAGTATTTT.

This clonotype has only a few counts. The J gene is TRBJ2-1, the V gene TRBV4-1; 11 nucleotides align to TRBD2. The germline V gene has CDR1 MGHRA and CDR2 YSYEKL. The CDR3 extends over 17 amino acids. With V trimmed by 3 bases and J by 7 bases, 11 bases remained unmatched. The CDR3 sequence is CASSHGSGGESWNEQFF. The CDR3 coding sequence is TGCGCCAGCAGCCACGGTAGCGGGGGGGAGTCTTGGAATGAGCAGTTCTTC.

The V gene is TRBV11-2, the J gene TRBJ2-1; D is perhaps TRBD1 (6 bases). This CDR3 is built from 13 residues. The germline V gene has CDR1 SGHAT and CDR2 FQNNGV. V was trimmed by 5 bases and J by 8 bases, leaving 13 bases between them. The CDR3 DNA is TGTGCCAGCAGCCCCCGGGACACTTATGAGCAGTTCTTC. Amino acids: CASSPRDTYEQFF.

This sequence joins TRBV10-3 and TRBJ1-2, with TRBD1 identical over 8 bases. The CDR3 runs to 14 residues. The germline gives CDR1 ENHRY, CDR2 SYGVKD. V shed 3 bases, J shed 7 bases, and the junction held 7 bases outside the gene matches. As DNA, the CDR3 is TGTGCCATCAGTGACCGGACAGGGTTGGGTGGCTACACCTTC. This encodes CAISDRTGLGGYTF.

In this sample, this clonotype turned up a few times. The J gene is TRBJ2-7, the V gene TRBV2, with D hard to call. The CDR3 has 12 residues. Trimming took off 6 bases at V and 5 bases at J, with 11 bases between the two ends. Germline V lookup: CDR1 SNHLY, CDR2 FYNNEI. CDR3 DNA: TGTGCCAGCAGACGGACGCTTAACGAGCAGTACTTC. This codes for CASRRTLNEQYF.

The J gene is TRBJ2-5, the V gene TRBV6-5; no clear D gene. Germline V CDR1 and CDR2: MNHEY, SVGAGI. V was trimmed by 1 base and J by 1 base, leaving 10 bases between them. This CDR3 has 15 residues. The DNA of the CDR3 is TGTGCCAGCAGTTACTTTGGGCAGCCCCAAGAGACCCAGTACTTC. This encodes CASSYFGQPQETQYF.

This clonotype was found a few times. The genes are TRBV12-3 or TRBV12-4 and TRBJ2-7, with TRBD2 matching over 11 bases. After removal of 5 bases from V and 3 bases from J, the junction contained 3 bases not matched to a gene. The CDR3 runs 14 residues. CDR3 in amino acids: CASSPGLADYEQYF. The CDR3 region has the DNA TGTGCCAGCAGTCCGGGACTAGCGGACTACGAGCAGTACTTC.

The chain employs TRBV7-3 and TRBJ2-3, with a tentative D call TRBD2 (6 bases). V shed 0 bases and J shed 3 bases, with 10 bases lying between them. Germline V CDR1 and CDR2: SGHTA, FQGTGA. This CDR3 has 15 residues. The CDR3 DNA follows: TGTGCCAGCAGCTTAACGGGGGGAGAAACAGATACGCAGTATTTT. This encodes CASSLTGGETDTQYF.

This clonotype was detected only a few times. The chain has TRBV24-1 and TRBJ2-1; D might be TRBD1 or TRBD2, each matching 5 bases. V lost 9 bases and J lost 4, with 9 bases in between. Germline loops: CDR1 KGHDR, CDR2 SFDVKD. This CDR3 has 12 amino acids. Written as DNA, the CDR3 is TGTGCCACCTGGGACGGGTACAATGAGCAGTTCTTC. Amino acid sequence: CATWDGYNEQFF.